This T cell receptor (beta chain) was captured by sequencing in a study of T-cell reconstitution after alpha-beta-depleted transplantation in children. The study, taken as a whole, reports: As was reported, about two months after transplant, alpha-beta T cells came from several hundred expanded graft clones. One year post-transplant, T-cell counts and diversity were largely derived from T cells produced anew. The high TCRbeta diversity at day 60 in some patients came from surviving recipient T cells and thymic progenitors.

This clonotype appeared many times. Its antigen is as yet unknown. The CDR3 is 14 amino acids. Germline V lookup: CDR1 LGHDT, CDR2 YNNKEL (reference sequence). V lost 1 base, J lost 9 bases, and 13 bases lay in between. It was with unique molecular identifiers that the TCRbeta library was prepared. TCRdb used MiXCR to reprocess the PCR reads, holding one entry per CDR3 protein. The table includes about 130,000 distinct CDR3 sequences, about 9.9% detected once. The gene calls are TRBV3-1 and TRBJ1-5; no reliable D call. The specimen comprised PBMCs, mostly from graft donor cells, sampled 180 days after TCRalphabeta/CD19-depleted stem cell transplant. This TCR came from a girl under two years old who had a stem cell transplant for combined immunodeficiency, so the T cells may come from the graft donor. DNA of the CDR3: TGTGCCAGCAGCCAAGCGCCGCTGTCAAGGCCCCAGCATTTT. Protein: CASSQAPLSRPQHF.